The sequence of this TCR beta chain was determined in a study of neoadjuvant anti-PD-1 for oral cavity cancer. V was shortened by 2 bases and J by 0 bases, with 11 bases between the two germline ends. The CDR3 is 15 amino acids. Germline lookup yields CDR1 GTSNPN and CDR2 SVGIG (reference sequence). TCRdb's copy holds only in-frame clones and misses some; the assay was immunoSEQ multiplex PCR. This table holds 40,000 to 50,000 clones, 60% to 80% found once. The time point was: after neoadjuvant nivolumab, at surgical resection. This rearrangement joins TRBV30 to TRBJ2-1; D remains unclear. Sample: PBMCs, taken after nivolumab (anti-PD-1) treatment. This TCR was recovered from a person aged 35-79 years with oral cavity squamous cell carcinoma. CDR3 loop: CAWSPGLSSYNEQFF. CDR3 in DNA: TGTGCCTGGAGTCCGGGCTTAAGCTCCTACAATGAGCAGTTCTTC. Full variable domain (remainder filled in from reference TRBV30 and TRBJ2-1): SQTIHQWPATLVQPVGSPLSLECTVEGTSNPNLYWYRQAAGRGLQLLFYSVGIGQISSEVPQNLSASRPQDRQFILSSKKLLLSDSGFYLCAWSPGLSSYNEQFFGPGTRLTVL.